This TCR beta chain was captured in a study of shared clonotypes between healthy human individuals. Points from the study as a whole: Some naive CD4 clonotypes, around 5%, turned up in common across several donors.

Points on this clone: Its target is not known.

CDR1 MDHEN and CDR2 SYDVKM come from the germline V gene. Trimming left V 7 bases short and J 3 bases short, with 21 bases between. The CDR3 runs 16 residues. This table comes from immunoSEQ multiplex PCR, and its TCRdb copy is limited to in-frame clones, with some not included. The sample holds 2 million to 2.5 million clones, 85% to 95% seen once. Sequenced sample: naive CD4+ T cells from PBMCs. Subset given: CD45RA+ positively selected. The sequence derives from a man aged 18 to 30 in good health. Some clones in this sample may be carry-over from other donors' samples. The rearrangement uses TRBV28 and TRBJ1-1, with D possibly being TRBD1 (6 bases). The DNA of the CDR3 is TGTGCCAGCATTGCCTTGGGGGCGGTTAAGTACACTGAAGCTTTCTTT. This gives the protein CASIALGAVKYTEAFF.